This T cell receptor beta chain was sequenced for a study of patients and donors after allogeneic stem cell transplantation. The CDR3 covers 17 residues. The germline V gene encodes CDR1 SEHNR and CDR2 FQNEAQ (reference sequence). The germline V and J ends were trimmed by 1 base and 1 base, with 14 bases remaining between them. TCRdb itself ran the RT-PCR reads through MiXCR, one entry per CDR3 protein. The sample has about a million distinct CDR3 sequences, more than 15% seen once. This clonotype was seen a few times. The TCR originated in a human donor who was either an allogeneic HSCT recipient or a stem cell or donor lymphocyte infusion donor (not recorded which). It is not recorded whose cells these are; they may come from a transplant donor. This sequence joins TRBV7-9 and TRBJ1-5; D unclear. The material sequenced was blood, either unsorted or a sorted T cell fraction (not recorded which). The CDR3 loop reads CASSLDGKARSNQPQHF. The CDR3 bases are TGTGCCAGCAGCTTAGACGGTAAGGCTCGAAGCAATCAGCCCCAGCATTTT. The complete variable domain, with remaining parts taken from reference TRBV7-9 and TRBJ1-5, reads DTGVSQNPRHKITKRGQNVTFRCDPISEHNRLYWYRQTLGQGPEFLTYFQNEAQLEKSRLLSDRFSAERPKGSFSTLEIQRTEQGDSAMYLCASSLDGKARSNQPQHFGDGTRLSIL.